Listed below are T cell receptor beta chains from one sample, sequenced in a study of cytomegalovirus exposure and HLA in healthy donors. The repertoire was sequenced with immunoSEQ multiplex PCR; TCRdb's copy has only in-frame clones and lacks some. This repertoire shows about 150,000 clones, 84% found once; its top ten account for about 6.8%. The specimen sequenced was PBMCs. The source of these receptors is a man aged 50 to 60 in good health and CMV-seropositive. The CDR3 runs from the conserved cysteine through the conserved F or W. Each record gives: D gene, V gene, J gene, clone size, CDR3 protein, CDR3 DNA. A D gene is named only where the DNA matches it firmly. Size values are once, few and many counts, or a class for expanded clones, and some rows have none.

d_call: NA; v_call: TRBV6-1; j_call: TRBJ1-1; clone_size: NA; cdr3_aa: CASSERRRTEAFF; cdr3_nt: TGTGCCAGCAGTGAACGGAGGAGGACTGAAGCTTTCTTT
d_call: NA; v_call: TRBV9; j_call: TRBJ1-4; clone_size: NA; cdr3_aa: CASSVGERASEKLFF; cdr3_nt: TGTGCCAGCAGCGTAGGAGAGAGGGCAAGTGAAAAACTGTTTTTT
d_call: NA; v_call: TRBV5-1; j_call: TRBJ1-6; clone_size: NA; cdr3_aa: CASSLQGFYNSPLHF; cdr3_nt: TGCGCCAGCAGCTTGCAGGGTTTCTATAATTCACCCCTCCACTTT
d_call: TRBD2; v_call: TRBV13; j_call: TRBJ2-1; clone_size: NA; cdr3_aa: CASRTSGRGEFDEQFF; cdr3_nt: TGTGCCAGCAGGACTAGCGGGAGAGGAGAGTTTGATGAGCAGTTCTTC
d_call: TRBD1; v_call: TRBV5-8; j_call: TRBJ1-4; clone_size: once; cdr3_aa: CASSQGQVQSNEKLFF; cdr3_nt: TGTGCCAGCAGCCAAGGACAGGTTCAATCTAATGAAAAACTGTTTTTT
d_call: NA; v_call: TRBV19; j_call: TRBJ2-1; clone_size: NA; cdr3_aa: CASSIEGHPYNEQFF; cdr3_nt: TGTGCCAGTAGTATAGAGGGACACCCCTACAATGAGCAGTTCTTC
d_call: TRBD1; v_call: TRBV11-3; j_call: TRBJ2-3; clone_size: NA; cdr3_aa: CASSPRQGKGTDTQYF; cdr3_nt: TGTGCCAGCAGCCCTCGACAGGGGAAAGGCACAGATACGCAGTATTTT
d_call: NA; v_call: TRBV6-1; j_call: TRBJ2-2; clone_size: NA; cdr3_aa: CASSPGGFELFF; cdr3_nt: TGTGCCAGCAGTCCGGGGGGCTTTGAGCTGTTTTTT
d_call: TRBD1; v_call: TRBV27; j_call: TRBJ1-2; clone_size: NA; cdr3_aa: CASSITGGLVYGYTF; cdr3_nt: TGTGCCAGCAGTATAACAGGGGGCTTGGTCTATGGCTACACCTTC
d_call: TRBD2; v_call: TRBV4-1; j_call: TRBJ2-2; clone_size: NA; cdr3_aa: CASSHRHLAGGGTGELFF; cdr3_nt: TGCGCCAGCAGCCATCGACATCTAGCGGGGGGTGGGACCGGGGAGCTGTTTTTT
d_call: TRBD2; v_call: TRBV4-2; j_call: TRBJ2-2; clone_size: NA; cdr3_aa: CASSRLAGGPDTGELFF; cdr3_nt: TGTGCCAGCAGCCGACTAGCGGGAGGGCCCGACACCGGGGAGCTGTTTTTT
d_call: NA; v_call: TRBV7-9; j_call: TRBJ1-1; clone_size: NA; cdr3_aa: CSSSLDAREAFF; cdr3_nt: TGTTCCAGCAGCTTAGATGCCAGGGAAGCTTTCTTT
d_call: NA; v_call: TRBV2; j_call: TRBJ2-7; clone_size: NA; cdr3_aa: CASSEGVEQYF; cdr3_nt: TGTGCCAGCAGTGAAGGAGTCGAGCAGTACTTC
d_call: TRBD1; v_call: TRBV7-3; j_call: TRBJ2-3; clone_size: NA; cdr3_aa: CASSRRQGGTDTQYF; cdr3_nt: TGTGCCAGCAGCCGGAGACAGGGGGGCACAGATACGCAGTATTTT
d_call: NA; v_call: TRBV2; j_call: TRBJ2-5; clone_size: NA; cdr3_aa: CASSEALRTMEYF; cdr3_nt: TGTGCCAGCAGTGAAGCGCTTCGGACTATGGAGTACTTC
d_call: TRBD1; v_call: TRBV6-1; j_call: TRBJ2-5; clone_size: NA; cdr3_aa: CASSERTGFGETQYF; cdr3_nt: TGTGCCAGCAGTGAACGGACAGGTTTCGGTGAGACCCAGTACTTC
d_call: NA; v_call: TRBV27; j_call: TRBJ2-7; clone_size: NA; cdr3_aa: CASSPHWAGSEQYF; cdr3_nt: TGTGCCAGCAGCCCCCATTGGGCAGGAAGCGAGCAGTACTTC
d_call: NA; v_call: TRBV6-5; j_call: TRBJ2-5; clone_size: few; cdr3_aa: CASGEGDYQETQYF; cdr3_nt: TGTGCCAGCGGGGAGGGGGACTACCAAGAGACCCAGTACTTC
d_call: NA; v_call: TRBV19; j_call: TRBJ1-4; clone_size: NA; cdr3_aa: CASSIGAGHPNEKLFF; cdr3_nt: TGTGCCAGTAGTATAGGAGCCGGACACCCTAATGAAAAACTGTTTTTT
d_call: TRBD1; v_call: TRBV19; j_call: TRBJ1-4; clone_size: NA; cdr3_aa: CASRTGTVTNEKLFF; cdr3_nt: TGTGCCAGCCGGACAGGAACTGTGACTAATGAAAAACTGTTTTTT
d_call: NA; v_call: TRBV7-9; j_call: TRBJ1-2; clone_size: once; cdr3_aa: CASSLAVRDTADGYTF; cdr3_nt: TGTGCCAGCAGCTTAGCGGTTCGAGACACCGCCGATGGCTACACCTTC
d_call: TRBD2; v_call: TRBV13; j_call: TRBJ2-1; clone_size: NA; cdr3_aa: CASSLPLAGYNEQFF; cdr3_nt: TGTGCCAGCAGCTTACCCCTAGCGGGGTACAATGAGCAGTTCTTC
d_call: TRBD1; v_call: TRBV7-2; j_call: TRBJ1-2; clone_size: NA; cdr3_aa: CASSDDRVKGYTF; cdr3_nt: TGTGCCAGCAGCGATGACAGGGTTAAGGGCTACACCTTC
d_call: NA; v_call: TRBV10-1; j_call: TRBJ2-5; clone_size: NA; cdr3_aa: CASSESGRQETQYF; cdr3_nt: TGCGCCAGCAGTGAGTCAGGCAGGCAAGAGACCCAGTACTTC
d_call: TRBD1; v_call: TRBV6-1; j_call: TRBJ1-3; clone_size: NA; cdr3_aa: CASSAKTGGSPSGNTIYF; cdr3_nt: TGTGCCAGCAGTGCAAAGACAGGGGGAAGTCCCTCTGGAAACACCATATATTTT
d_call: NA; v_call: TRBV11-3; j_call: TRBJ2-5; clone_size: NA; cdr3_aa: CASSLGGWETQYF; cdr3_nt: TGTGCCAGCAGCCTGGGGGGTTGGGAGACCCAGTACTTC
d_call: NA; v_call: TRBV18; j_call: TRBJ1-1; clone_size: NA; cdr3_aa: CASSPGEGIPGMNTEAFF; cdr3_nt: TGTGCCAGCTCACCAGGCGAGGGCATTCCGGGAATGAACACTGAAGCTTTCTTT
d_call: TRBD1; v_call: TRBV2; j_call: TRBJ1-6; clone_size: NA; cdr3_aa: CASRRQGNNSPLHF; cdr3_nt: TGTGCCAGCCGTCGACAGGGTAATAATTCACCCCTCCACTTT